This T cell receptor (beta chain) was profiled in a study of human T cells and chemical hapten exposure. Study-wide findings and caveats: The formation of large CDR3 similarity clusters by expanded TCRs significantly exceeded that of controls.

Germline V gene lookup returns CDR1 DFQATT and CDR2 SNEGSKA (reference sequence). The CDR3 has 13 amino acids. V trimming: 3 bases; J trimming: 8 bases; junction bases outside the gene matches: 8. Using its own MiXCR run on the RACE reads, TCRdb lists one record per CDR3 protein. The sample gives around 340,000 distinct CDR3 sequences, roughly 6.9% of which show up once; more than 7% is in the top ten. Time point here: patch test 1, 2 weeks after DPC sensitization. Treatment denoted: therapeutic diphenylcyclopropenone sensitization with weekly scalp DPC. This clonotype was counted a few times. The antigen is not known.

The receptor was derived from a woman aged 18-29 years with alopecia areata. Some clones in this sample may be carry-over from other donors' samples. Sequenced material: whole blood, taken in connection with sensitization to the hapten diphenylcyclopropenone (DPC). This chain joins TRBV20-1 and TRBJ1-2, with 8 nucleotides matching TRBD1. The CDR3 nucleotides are TGCAGTGCTAGCTGGACAGGGATAGGAGGCTACACCTTC. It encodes CSASWTGIGGYTF.